This paragraph reports one T cell receptor beta chain. The CDR3 extends over 15 amino acids. Per the germline V gene, CDR1 is MNHEY and CDR2 is SMNVEV (reference sequence). Trimming removed 5 bases at V and 2 bases at J, with 14 bases between. These data originate in a study of OX40 agonist ivuxolimab in advanced cancers. Study overall: Patients in dose escalation had liver, melanoma, kidney or head and neck cancers.

TCRdb's copy holds only in-frame clones and misses some; the assay was immunoSEQ multiplex PCR. The sample has 90,000 or so clones; roughly 90% are singletons. The rearrangement uses TRBV27 and TRBJ2-3, with TRBD2 as a possible D gene (5 bases). This TCR was recovered from an adult with an advanced solid tumor such as melanoma, head and neck, liver or kidney cancer. Material: CD4+ or CD8+ T cells sorted from blood, obtained in a trial of the OX40 agonist ivuxolimab. CDR3: CASSELPGFTDTQYF. The CDR3 DNA is TGTGCCAGCAGTGAATTACCGGGGTTCACAGATACGCAGTATTTT.